The present T cell receptor (beta chain) was sequenced within a study of blood T cell repertoires in COVID-19. About the study: The United States, Italy and Spain supplied acute and convalescent COVID-19 samples.

CDR1 is SGHNT and CDR2 is YYREEE in the germline V gene (reference sequence). The J segment lost 4 bases and the V segment lost 1 base, leaving 2 bases of the junction unmatched. The CDR3 has 15 residues. Sequencing was performed with immunoSEQ multiplex PCR; in TCRdb, only in-frame clones are kept and a portion is missing. The table records 450,000 or so clones, nearly 90% of them present only once. It was during active infection that Seattle patients were enrolled and then longitudinally followed. The genes are TRBV5-4 and TRBJ2-5; TRBD2 aligns across 12 bases. The specimen was peripheral blood. This TCR was sampled from a man younger than 35 with COVID-19, enrolled during active disease. CDR3 sequence (DNA): TGTGCCAGCAGCTTGAAGACTAGCGGGAGAGAGACCCAGTACTTC. Translating gives CASSLKTSGRETQYF.